This TCR beta chain was documented in a study of T cells in localized non-small cell lung cancer. Findings and caveats of the study: The greatest T cell clonality was found in uninvolved adjacent lung (higher than in tumor). The study sequenced only one region of the tumor. As a result, intratumor heterogeneity could not be excluded and remains possible. Greater blood T cell density accompanied longer overall survival. Paired adjacent lung recovered a median approximately 57 of the top 100 tumor clones.

Sequenced by immunoSEQ multiplex PCR; TCRdb stores in-frame clones only, minus some. The sample gives 30,000 to 45,000 clones, around nine tenths of which show up once; about 7.2% is in the top ten. In regard to this clone: The antigen remains undetermined.

The CDR3 has 14 amino acids. Trimming left V 8 bases short and J 4 bases short, with 17 bases between. Germline CDR1 is MNHEY and CDR2 is SVGAGI. This chain uses TRBV6-5 with TRBJ1-1; no reliable D call. This receptor was identified in a woman aged 40 to 75 with stage I lung adenocarcinoma. Specimen: peripheral blood, collected before any cancer treatment. The CDR3 reads CASSRNTPGTEAFF. As DNA, the CDR3 is TGTGCCAGCTCGCGGAACACCCCCGGCACTGAAGCTTTCTTT.